This T cell receptor (beta chain) stems from a study of T cells in Graves' hyperthyroidism and ophthalmopathy. Under 3 months was the duration of disease in ophthalmopathy patients, who also had a Clinical Activity Score of at least 3 and a NOSPECS grade of at least 4. Isolation of PBMCs was performed on about 9.9 ml fresh peripheral blood. With 6 bases removed from V and 3 bases from J, the gap between germline ends came to 5 bases. CDR3 length: 12 amino acids. TCR beta CDR3 regions were amplified from RNA. TCR CDR3 regions were first amplified by RT-PCR with HTBI primers. One entry per CDR3 protein results from TCRdb running MiXCR on the multiplex PCR reads. The table lists around 610,000 distinct CDR3 sequences, 14% to 15% of them singletons. This clonotype was found many times. Its matching antigen is unknown. General study results and limits: The majority of expanded thyroid clonotypes above 0.001 also appeared in blood. Patients with ophthalmopathy were separated from those with stable hyperthyroidism by a 13 V-J model.

The clonotype comes from a woman aged 40 to 49 with Graves' ophthalmopathy. The material sequenced was blood. The V call is TRBV12-3 or TRBV12-4, the J call TRBJ2-2; no clear D. The CDR3 is CASSHYTGELFF. The CDR3 coding sequence is TGTGCCAGCAGCCACTACACCGGGGAGCTGTTTTTT.